The 13 T cell receptor beta chains listed next were all sequenced from one sample in a study of blood T cell repertoires in COVID-19 (dated by TCRdb to between 2020 and 2021). Libraries were constructed by the immunoSEQ multiplex PCR assay. The source is immuneACCESS, and TCRdb retained only in-frame sequences with V and J called. Part of the clones is not carried over; for the studies checked, unresolved V genes explain less than half of this, and the remainder is unexplained. This sample holds about 480,000 clones; 75% to 90% were observed only once. The ten largest account for approximately 0.9% of the sample. Sequencing used peripheral blood. These receptors came from a man between 18 and 29 years old with COVID-19, enrolled during active disease.

The chain links TRBV11-2 to TRBJ2-1; no firm D call. Germline V CDR1 and CDR2: SGHAT, FQNNGV. The germline V and J ends were trimmed by 5 bases and 5 bases, with 13 bases remaining between them. The CDR3 contains 14 residues. The CDR3 is CASSPAPVHNEQFF. The CDR3 DNA reads TGTGCCAGCAGCCCTGCCCCGGTTCACAATGAGCAGTTCTTC.

The chain joins TRBV5-1 to TRBJ2-3; 12 bases map to TRBD1. CDR1 SGHRS and CDR2 YFSETQ come from the germline V gene. With 4 bases clipped from V and 5 bases from J, the junction kept 8 bases outside the gene matches. CDR3 size: 16 residues. This CDR3 is CASSAGTGGGGDTQYF. In nucleotides, the CDR3 is TGCGCCAGCAGCGCCGGGACAGGGGGCGGAGGAGATACGCAGTATTTT.

The chain recombines TRBV27 with TRBJ2-1; 7 positions match TRBD1. Germline V gene data show CDR1 as MNHEY and CDR2 as SMNVEV (reference sequence). The CDR3 runs 15 residues. The V and J ends lost 2 bases and 4 bases, in that order; junction bases with no gene match: 5. CDR3 sequence (DNA): TGTGCCAGCAGTTTAGGTTGGGACAGATACAATGAGCAGTTCTTC. This translates into CASSLGWDRYNEQFF.

The gene calls are TRBV6-5 and TRBJ2-1; TRBD2 is a possible D gene (6 bases). CDR1 and CDR2 from the germline V gene are MNHEY and SVGAGI. V lost 4 bases to trimming and J lost 7 bases, with 14 bases between them. The CDR3 covers 14 residues. CDR3 bases: TGTGCCAGCAGTTCCCAGGAGGGTGGGAATGAGCAGTTCTTC. Protein product: CASSSQEGGNEQFF.

The chain joins TRBV19 to TRBJ2-7, with TRBD1 identical over 8 bases. Germline CDR1 reads LNHDA; CDR2 reads SQIVND (reference sequence). The CDR3 runs 15 residues. V lost 10 bases and J lost 4; bases outside the gene matches: 15. This CDR3 reads CATTRRAGGFYEQYF. The CDR3 DNA follows: TGTGCCACCACAAGGAGGGCAGGGGGCTTTTACGAGCAGTACTTC.

V and J are TRBV7-2 and TRBJ2-3, with 9 bases matching TRBD2. CDR1 is SGHTA, CDR2 FQGNSA, per germline. The CDR3 extends over 19 amino acids. V dropped 1 base and J dropped 1; count of bases not matched to a gene: 12. The CDR3 coding sequence is TGTGCCAGCAGCTTAGGTGAGGAGCGGGGGGCCTCTGGCACAGATACGCAGTATTTT. Amino acid sequence: CASSLGEERGASGTDTQYF.

This clone showed up just a few times. The V and J genes are TRBV19 and TRBJ1-3; 9 nucleotides line up with TRBD1. The CDR3 runs to 17 residues. Germline V gives CDR1 LNHDA, CDR2 SQIVND (reference sequence). With V trimmed by 3 bases and J by 1 base, 7 bases remained unmatched. This CDR3 reads CASSIDGTGRSGNTIYF. CDR3 DNA sequence: TGTGCCAGTAGTATTGACGGGACAGGGAGGTCTGGAAACACCATATATTTT.

The chain joins TRBV6-5 to TRBJ1-4, with TRBD1 as a possible D gene (6 bases). The CDR3 is 15 amino acids. V lost 2 bases and J lost 7, with 14 bases in between. The V gene's germline CDR1 is MNHEY and CDR2 SVGAGI. The CDR3, as DNA: TGTGCCAGCAGTTACATCGGGGGGCGCATTGAAAAACTGTTTTTT. It yields the protein CASSYIGGRIEKLFF.

This chain's CDR3 is CASSQVSGSRGYTF. Here the CDR3 DNA reads TGTGCCAGCAGCCAAGTTTCGGGGAGTCGTGGCTACACCTTC. The chain carries TRBV4-2 and TRBJ1-2; D is unclear. CDR3 length: 14 amino acids. CDR1 and CDR2 (germline): LGHNA, YNFKEQ. V shed 1 base and J shed 7 bases, with 13 bases lying between them.

The chain uses TRBV7-3 and TRBJ1-1; D gene unclear. The CDR3 runs 13 residues. Germline loops: CDR1 SGHTA, CDR2 FQGTGA. Between the trimmed V and J ends, which lost 1 base and 2 bases, there was a span of 5 bases. CDR3 sequence: CASSLNTNTEAFF. CDR3 nucleotide sequence: TGTGCCAGCAGCTTAAACACAAACACTGAAGCTTTCTTT.

V is TRBV5-1 and J is TRBJ1-3; no clear D. Trimming cost V 5 bases and J 2 bases, with 8 bases left between them. The CDR3 extends over 13 amino acids. Germline loops: CDR1 SGHRS, CDR2 YFSETQ. CDR3 DNA: TGCGCCAGCAGAGAGGGAACTGGAAACACCATATATTTT. Its translation is CASREGTGNTIYF.

The V and J genes are TRBV20-1 and TRBJ2-1; D perhaps matches TRBD2 (5 bases). V was trimmed by 3 bases and J by 0 bases, leaving 12 bases between them. Germline CDR1 DFQATT, CDR2 SNEGSKA (reference sequence). The CDR3 has 15 amino acids. The CDR3 sequence: CSASVERNSYNEQFF. The CDR3 DNA reads as TGCAGTGCTAGTGTCGAGCGGAACTCCTACAATGAGCAGTTCTTC.

The chain is built from TRBV9 and TRBJ2-1, with 9 bases lining up with TRBD1. V trimming: 4 bases; J trimming: 7 bases; junction bases outside the gene matches: 18. The CDR3 covers 18 residues. CDR1 is SGDLS and CDR2 is YYNGEE in the germline V gene. As DNA, the CDR3 is TGTGCCAGCAGCCCGAGAGCCGGGACAGGGTTGGCCCTGAATGAGCAGTTCTTC. Protein sequence: CASSPRAGTGLALNEQFF. Combining the CDR3 with reference TRBV9 and TRBJ2-1 gives the whole variable domain DSGVTQTPKHLITATGQRVTLRCSPRSGDLSVYWYQQSLDQGLQFLIQYYNGEERAKGNILERFSAQQFPDLHSELNLSSLELGDSALYFCASSPRAGTGLALNEQFFGPGTRLTVL.